These T cell receptor beta chains were read from a single sample in a study of cytomegalovirus exposure and HLA in healthy donors. Clones were sequenced by immunoSEQ multiplex PCR, and TCRdb holds only the in-frame ones, with some missing. The table has roughly 150,000 clones, 75% to 90% seen once; the top ten hold approximately 1.1%. Sequences were obtained from PBMCs. These receptors came from a female donor in good health and CMV-seronegative. The CDR3 runs from the conserved cysteine through the conserved F or W. A D gene is named only where the DNA matches it firmly. For some rows the clone size is stated as once, few or many, or as a class when expanded; others skip it.

J gene,V gene,clone size,D gene,CDR3 protein,CDR3 DNA
TRBJ2-7,TRBV6-5,.,.,CASSYPDSAPYEQYF,TGTGCCAGCAGTTACCCCGACAGTGCCCCGTACGAGCAGTACTTC
TRBJ1-2,TRBV9,.,.,CASSVGSQGGGYTF,TGTGCCAGCAGCGTAGGCTCTCAGGGTGGAGGCTACACCTTC
TRBJ2-1,TRBV10-3,few,.,CAISESAQGSYNEQFF,TGTGCCATCAGTGAGTCGGCCCAGGGGTCCTACAATGAGCAGTTCTTC
TRBJ1-1,TRBV28,.,.,CASSFQGANTEAFF,TGTGCCAGCAGTTTCCAAGGGGCGAACACTGAAGCTTTCTTT
TRBJ2-1,TRBV2,.,.,CASEGAAIFF,TGTGCCAGCGAAGGCGCGGCGATATTCTTC
TRBJ1-4,TRBV7-8,.,TRBD1,CASSLQGASLIGEKLFF,TGTGCCAGCAGCTTACAGGGGGCTAGTTTAATTGGTGAAAAACTGTTTTTT
TRBJ1-5,TRBV10-2,.,.,CASSPQPYSNQPQHF,TGCGCCAGCAGTCCGCAACCCTATAGCAATCAGCCCCAGCATTTT
TRBJ2-2,TRBV6-5,.,.,CASSYGSAGELFF,TGTGCCAGCAGTTACGGCTCAGCCGGGGAGCTGTTTTTT
TRBJ2-3,TRBV9,.,.,CASSVETGGTDTQYF,TGTGCCAGCAGCGTAGAGACCGGAGGCACAGATACGCAGTATTTT
TRBJ1-1,TRBV6-1,.,TRBD1,CASRDDRVFYTEAFF,TGTGCCAGCAGGGACGACAGGGTTTTTTACACTGAAGCTTTCTTT
TRBJ2-7,TRBV2,.,TRBD2,CARRGTSGPHGDEQYF,TGTGCCAGGAGGGGGACTAGCGGTCCCCATGGGGACGAGCAGTACTTC
TRBJ2-7,TRBV7-8,once,.,CASSLTADSYEQYF,TGTGCCAGCAGCTTAACAGCGGACTCCTACGAGCAGTACTTC
TRBJ1-2,TRBV5-4,once,.,CASSLDGNYGYTF,TGTGCCAGCAGCTTGGACGGGAACTATGGCTACACCTTC
TRBJ1-1,TRBV19,.,TRBD1,CASSWDRGPGTEAFF,TGTGCCAGTAGTTGGGACAGGGGGCCGGGAACTGAAGCTTTCTTT
TRBJ2-7,TRBV19,.,TRBD1,CASSPRQGALYEQYF,TGTGCCAGTAGTCCGCGACAGGGGGCGTTGTACGAGCAGTACTTC
TRBJ2-7,TRBV10-3,.,.,CAINGASSYEQYF,TGTGCCATCAATGGGGCCAGCTCCTACGAGCAGTACTTC
TRBJ1-5,TRBV6-1,.,.,CASSDDTGQPQHF,TGTGCCAGCAGTGATGACACAGGGCAGCCCCAGCATTTT
TRBJ2-2,TRBV19,.,TRBD2,CATKTRGGSGELFF,TGTGCCACCAAAACTAGGGGAGGGTCCGGGGAGCTGTTTTTT
TRBJ1-4,TRBV30,.,TRBD1,CAWTDPLDRDEKLFF,TGTGCCTGGACCGACCCACTGGACAGGGATGAAAAACTGTTTTTT
TRBJ2-7,TRBV7-2,.,TRBD2,CASSLGAGGREQYF,TGTGCCAGCAGCTTAGGGGCGGGAGGGCGGGAGCAGTACTTC
TRBJ1-4,TRBV28,once,.,CASSPESEEEKLFF,TGTGCCAGCAGTCCGGAGTCAGAGGAGGAAAAACTGTTTTTT
TRBJ2-3,TRBV5-4,.,.,CASSFRQPTDTQYF,TGTGCCAGCAGCTTTCGACAGCCCACAGATACGCAGTATTTT
TRBJ2-1,TRBV7-9,.,.,CASSKGRSVDNEQFF,TGTGCCAGCAGCAAGGGGAGGTCAGTTGACAATGAGCAGTTCTTC
TRBJ1-1,TRBV19,.,.,CASTIGGNTEAFF,TGTGCCAGTACCATAGGAGGGAACACTGAAGCTTTCTTT
TRBJ2-7,TRBV6-5,.,.,CASSYSSGRGYEQYF,TGTGCCAGCAGTTACTCGTCGGGCAGGGGTTACGAGCAGTACTTC
TRBJ1-4,TRBV28,.,.,CASSSTGEKLFF,TGTGCCAGCAGTTCGACGGGTGAAAAACTGTTTTTT
TRBJ2-2,TRBV5-1,.,TRBD1,CASSLGQGRSGELFF,TGCGCCAGCAGCTTGGGACAGGGCCGCTCCGGGGAGCTGTTTTTT
TRBJ1-5,TRBV7-2,.,.,CASSPRYRGNQPQHF,TGTGCCAGCAGCCCGCGCTACAGGGGCAATCAGCCCCAGCATTTT
TRBJ2-7,TRBV7-9,.,.,CASSPTGYEQYF,TGTGCCAGCAGTCCCACGGGGTACGAGCAGTACTTC
TRBJ1-5,TRBV19,.,.,CASSRERGSNQPQHF,TGTGCCAGTAGTAGGGAACGAGGGAGCAATCAGCCCCAGCATTTT
TRBJ2-7,TRBV4-1,.,TRBD1,CASSQVQGAGYEQYF,TGCGCCAGCAGCCAAGTACAGGGGGCAGGATACGAGCAGTACTTC
TRBJ2-5,TRBV28,.,TRBD1,CASSPDRGRRETQYF,TGTGCCAGCAGTCCGGACAGGGGGCGACGGGAGACCCAGTACTTC
TRBJ2-3,TRBV27,.,.,CASSLSPEDTQYF,TGTGCCAGCAGTTTATCACCAGAAGATACGCAGTATTTT
TRBJ2-7,TRBV30,once,.,CAWALDGGLNEQYF,TGTGCCTGGGCTCTTGATGGCGGGTTGAACGAGCAGTACTTC
TRBJ2-1,TRBV11-2,.,.,CASSLAEPYNEQFF,TGTGCCAGCAGCTTAGCGGAGCCCTACAATGAGCAGTTCTTC
TRBJ2-7,TRBV28,.,TRBD1,CASTRQVGQAYEQYF,TGTGCCAGCACCCGACAGGTGGGACAGGCTTACGAGCAGTACTTC
TRBJ2-5,TRBV13,.,.,CASSLQGDTETQYF,TGTGCCAGCAGCCTCCAAGGGGATACGGAGACCCAGTACTTC
TRBJ2-1,TRBV2,.,TRBD2,CASREAGGLNNEQFF,TGTGCCAGCAGGGAAGCGGGAGGGTTAAACAATGAGCAGTTCTTC
TRBJ1-1,TRBV11-3,.,.,CASSFVTRVDTEAFF,TGTGCCAGCAGCTTCGTTACCAGGGTGGACACTGAAGCTTTCTTT
TRBJ2-3,TRBV4-2,.,TRBD1,CASSHYTGQGSTDTQYF,TGTGCCAGCAGCCACTACACGGGACAGGGGAGCACAGATACGCAGTATTTT
TRBJ2-2,TRBV27,.,.,CASRHRDTGELFF,TGTGCCAGCAGACATCGGGATACCGGGGAGCTGTTTTTT
TRBJ1-1,TRBV14,.,.,CASRKGEGNTEAFF,TGTGCCAGCAGGAAAGGGGAGGGGAACACTGAAGCTTTCTTT
TRBJ2-3,TRBV6-6,.,TRBD1,CASRPGTESTDTQYF,TGTGCCAGCAGGCCCGGGACAGAAAGCACAGATACGCAGTATTTT
TRBJ2-7,TRBV27,.,TRBD2,CASSLSTSGVYEQYF,TGTGCCAGCAGTTTATCGACTAGCGGGGTTTACGAGCAGTACTTC
TRBJ2-6,TRBV29-1,.,.,CSVEVWTPGANVLTF,TGCAGCGTTGAAGTATGGACTCCTGGGGCCAACGTCCTGACTTTC
TRBJ2-1,TRBV29-1,.,TRBD1,CSVKGQSSYNEQFF,TGCAGCGTGAAGGGACAGAGCTCCTACAATGAGCAGTTCTTC
TRBJ2-5,TRBV2,.,TRBD2,CASSLLSGGRETQYF,TGTGCCAGCAGTCTCCTAAGCGGGGGGCGAGAGACCCAGTACTTC
TRBJ2-7,TRBV4-1,.,.,CASSQGLESYEQYF,TGCGCCAGCAGCCAAGGGCTCGAATCCTACGAGCAGTACTTC
TRBJ1-5,TRBV7-2,.,TRBD1,CASSLGGTGRQPQHF,TGTGCCAGCAGCTTAGGGGGGACAGGGAGACAGCCCCAGCATTTT
TRBJ2-5,TRBV6-5,.,.,CASSTGHVYQETQYF,TGTGCCAGCAGTACAGGACACGTCTACCAAGAGACCCAGTACTTC
TRBJ1-3,TRBV28,.,.,CASSPELGNTIYF,TGTGCCAGCAGCCCGGAGCTCGGAAACACCATATATTTT
TRBJ2-1,TRBV28,.,TRBD2,CASSLAGGPTYNEQFF,TGTGCCAGCAGTTTAGCGGGGGGCCCTACCTACAATGAGCAGTTCTTC
TRBJ2-3,TRBV14,.,.,CASSQVFYPDTQYF,TGTGCCAGCAGCCAAGTTTTCTACCCAGATACGCAGTATTTT